This T cell receptor beta chain was sequenced during a study of T-cell reconstitution after alpha-beta-depleted transplantation in children. Using unique molecular identifiers, the investigators prepared the TCRbeta library. Via MiXCR, TCRdb re-called the PCR reads, giving one row per CDR3 protein. The table records some 600,000 distinct CDR3 sequences, 13% of them present only once. This clonotype was detected ten times or more. Antigen unknown. General study points: Expanded clones from the graft, numbering several hundred, reportedly supplied alpha-beta T cells about two months after transplant. At the one-year point after transplant, T-cell counts and TCRbeta diversity were found to come mostly from T cells that had been newly produced. Surviving recipient T cells and thymic progenitors produced the high day-60 TCRbeta diversity seen in some patients.

The V gene lost 6 bases and the J gene lost 3 bases, with 13 bases spanning the gap. CDR3 length: 14 residues. The chain carries TRBV12-3 or TRBV12-4 and TRBJ2-3, with D perhaps TRBD1 (6 bases). The sequenced sample was PBMCs, mostly from graft donor cells, obtained 360 days after TCRalphabeta/CD19-depleted stem cell transplant. The receptor's source is a male patient younger than 18 who had a stem cell transplant for acute myeloid leukemia, so the T cells may come from the graft donor. This CDR3 is CASSRDQGTDTQYF. Written as DNA, the CDR3 is TGTGCCAGCAGCAGGGATCAGGGGACAGATACGCAGTATTTT.